Sequencing of this TCR beta chain was carried out in a study of T-cell reconstitution after alpha-beta-depleted transplantation in children. Study-level points and caveats: By about two months after transplant, alpha-beta T cells reportedly arose from several hundred graft clones that had expanded. Once a year had passed after transplant, T-cell counts and diversity came mostly from newly produced T cells. Surviving thymic progenitors and recipient T cells were the source of high TCRbeta diversity at day 60 in some patients.

This clonotype occurred a few times. What it binds is not known. CDR1 is LGHDT, CDR2 YNNKEL, per germline (reference sequence). The CDR3 contains 15 residues. The germline V and J ends were trimmed by 5 bases and 2 bases, with 16 bases remaining between them. Preparing the TCRbeta library involved the use of unique molecular identifiers. TCRdb independently ran MiXCR on the PCR reads; one entry per CDR3 protein. The sample consists of approximately 430,000 distinct CDR3 sequences, roughly 15% of them appearing once. Sequencing used PBMCs, mostly from graft donor cells, obtained 360 days after TCRalphabeta/CD19-depleted stem cell transplant. This chain connects TRBV3-1 to TRBJ2-7; a possible D gene is TRBD1 (6 bases). The source of this sequence is a boy under two years old who had a stem cell transplant for Wiskott-Aldrich syndrome, so the T cells may come from the graft donor. CDR3 nucleotide sequence: TGTGCCAGCAGCTACCACCTGGGGGCTACCTACGAGCAGTACTTC. Translating gives CASSYHLGATYEQYF.